This is a list of T cell receptor beta chains from one sample in a study of regulatory T cells in long-lasting Graves disease. TCRdb passed the multiplex PCR reads through MiXCR, listing each CDR3 protein once. This table holds roughly 500,000 distinct CDR3 sequences, around 13% found once. This sample was also put to use in a study of T cells in Graves' hyperthyroidism and ophthalmopathy.

The input for sequencing was peripheral blood mononuclear cells (PBMCs), taken at new diagnosis, from a patient treated with antithyroid drugs. Receptors were obtained from a woman in her thirties with Graves disease. CDR3s include the opening cysteine and the closing phenylalanine or tryptophan. The D gene is left open where the match is weak. A clone size is listed for some rows: how often the clone was seen (once, few, many), or a class if it is expanded.

j_call clone_size v_call d_call cdr3_nt cdr3_aa
TRBJ2-3 few TRBV6-5 NA TGTGCCAGCAGTTACGAGGGGATTAGCACAGATACGCAGTATTTT CASSYEGISTDTQYF
TRBJ2-1 NA TRBV7-9 TRBD1 TGTGCCAGCAGCAGGGGGCTATCCTACAATGAGCAGTTCTTC CASSRGLSYNEQFF
TRBJ2-2 few TRBV28 NA TGTGCCAGCAGTTTCCCCAGAAGCGGCGGCGGGGAGCTGTTTTTT CASSFPRSGGGELFF
TRBJ1-1 few TRBV7-2 NA TGTGCCAGCAGCCGACAGCTGGTTGAAGCTTTCTTT CASSRQLVEAFF
TRBJ1-4 NA TRBV9 NA TGTGCCAGCAGCGTAGACGGGACTCAGCATGAAAAACTGTTTTTT CASSVDGTQHEKLFF
TRBJ2-5 few TRBV19 NA TGTGCCAGTAGTATGGGCGCCTGGGAGACCCAGTACTTC CASSMGAWETQYF
TRBJ1-1 many TRBV19 NA TGTGCCAGTAGTATAGATCTATTCTTGGGCCCGGGAACTGAAGCTTTCTTT CASSIDLFLGPGTEAFF
TRBJ2-3 NA TRBV24-1 TRBD2 TGTGCCACCAGTGACACTAGCGGGACGGGCACAGATACGCAGTATTTT CATSDTSGTGTDTQYF
TRBJ2-4 many TRBV5-1 NA TGCGCCAGCAGCTTGGGGGACCCTAATGACAAAAACATTCAGTACTTC CASSLGDPNDKNIQYF
TRBJ1-1 many TRBV28 TRBD1 TGTGCCAGCAGCATGACAGGGGTCGTTTACACTGAAGCTTTCTTT CASSMTGVVYTEAFF
TRBJ2-7 NA TRBV10-3 NA TGTGCCACCAGGGACACCACGGAGGGTGAGCAGTACTTC CATRDTTEGEQYF
TRBJ2-5 many TRBV20-1 NA TGCAGTGCTAGTGGTCCCCCAAAAGAGACCCAGTACTTC CSASGPPKETQYF
TRBJ1-1 many TRBV29-1 NA TGCAGCGTTGACGGGCCGATACTGAACACTGAAGCTTTCTTT CSVDGPILNTEAFF
TRBJ2-2 many TRBV19 TRBD2 TGTGCCAGTAGTACCGGACTAGCTCCGGCCGGGGAGCTGTTTTTT CASSTGLAPAGELFF
TRBJ1-1 many TRBV27 NA TGTGCCAGCAGTTCCCGATTTGGAGGGGGGAACACTGAAGCTTTCTTT CASSSRFGGGNTEAFF
TRBJ1-2 few TRBV13 TRBD1 TGTTCCAGCAGACATAAGGGACAGAAGATTGGCTACACCTTC CSSRHKGQKIGYTF
TRBJ2-1 many TRBV11-3 TRBD1 TGTGCCAGCAGCTTAGCGGGACAGGGTTCGAATGAGCAGTTCTTC CASSLAGQGSNEQFF
TRBJ2-7 NA TRBV30 TRBD2 TGTGCCTGGAGTGCCGGGACTAGCGCAACCTACGAGCAGTACTTC CAWSAGTSATYEQYF
TRBJ1-1 many TRBV7-2 NA TGTGCCAGCAGCTTAGTTGGAGGGGGAAGAGAAGCTTTCTTT CASSLVGGGREAFF
TRBJ1-2 many TRBV10-2 NA TGCGCCAGCAGCCTCAGCTCAGGACGCTATGGCTACACCTTC CASSLSSGRYGYTF
TRBJ2-1 many TRBV28 TRBD1 TGTGCCAGCAGGACTGACAGGGGGTCCTACAATGAGCAGTTCTTC CASRTDRGSYNEQFF
TRBJ2-3 NA TRBV12-3/TRBV12-4 TRBD2 TGTGCCAGCACTCCTCCGGGGAGGCTAGCGGGAGTTCGCACAGATACGCAGTATTTT CASTPPGRLAGVRTDTQYF
TRBJ2-5 many TRBV12-3/TRBV12-4 NA TGTGCCAGCAGCTTGGGCTTAGGGGAGACCCAGTACTTC CASSLGLGETQYF
TRBJ1-4 few TRBV11-2 TRBD1 TGTGCCAGCAGCTTAGATCAATGGGGACAGCCTAATGAAAAACTGTTTTTT CASSLDQWGQPNEKLFF
TRBJ2-1 many TRBV18 TRBD1 TGTGCCAGCTCACCAGTGACAGGGGACAATGAGCAGTTCTTC CASSPVTGDNEQFF
TRBJ2-5 NA TRBV5-1 TRBD2 TGCGCCAGCAGCTTGCCCCGGACTAGCGGGAGCCAAGAGACCCAGTACTTC CASSLPRTSGSQETQYF
TRBJ2-1 few TRBV10-1 NA TGCGCCAGCAGTGAGTCGGGGGTCTACAATGAGCAGTTCTTC CASSESGVYNEQFF
TRBJ2-3 many TRBV7-2 NA TGTGCCAGCAGCTTATCTAGCACTAGCACAGATACGCAGTATTTT CASSLSSTSTDTQYF
TRBJ1-1 few TRBV28 NA TGTGCCAGCAGTTTGGCACAGGCGTCATGGAACACTGAAGCTTTCTTT CASSLAQASWNTEAFF
TRBJ2-5 NA TRBV30 TRBD1 TGTGCCTGGAGTGTACAGGGGGTGGGGGAGACCCAGTACTTC CAWSVQGVGETQYF
TRBJ1-5 many TRBV12-3/TRBV12-4 NA TGTGCCAGCAGTTTGGGTCAGGGCAATCAGCCCCAGCATTTT CASSLGQGNQPQHF
TRBJ2-3 NA TRBV5-1 TRBD1 TGCGCCAGCAGCGAAGGACAGGGGCGAGAAGATACGCAGTATTTT CASSEGQGREDTQYF
TRBJ1-6 NA TRBV30 NA TGTGCCTGGAGCGGGGGGGCGTCTAATTCACCCCTCCACTTT CAWSGGASNSPLHF
TRBJ2-3 few TRBV7-9 TRBD2 TGTGCCAGCAGCTTAGTGACGGGACTAAGCACAGATACGCAGTATTTT CASSLVTGLSTDTQYF